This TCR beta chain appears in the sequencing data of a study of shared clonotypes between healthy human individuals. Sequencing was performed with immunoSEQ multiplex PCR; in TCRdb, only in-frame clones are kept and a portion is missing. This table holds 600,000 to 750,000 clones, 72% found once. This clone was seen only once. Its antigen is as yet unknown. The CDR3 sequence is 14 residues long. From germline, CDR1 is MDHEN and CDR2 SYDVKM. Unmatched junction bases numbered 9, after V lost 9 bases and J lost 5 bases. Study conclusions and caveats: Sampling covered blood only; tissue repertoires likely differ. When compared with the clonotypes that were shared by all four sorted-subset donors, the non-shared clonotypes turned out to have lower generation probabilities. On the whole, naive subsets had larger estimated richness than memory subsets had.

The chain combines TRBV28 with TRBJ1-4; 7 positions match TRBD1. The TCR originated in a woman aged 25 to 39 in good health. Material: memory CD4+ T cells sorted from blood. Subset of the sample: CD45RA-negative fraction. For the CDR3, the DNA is TGTGCCAGTCACTGGGGGACAGCAAATGAAAAACTGTTTTTT. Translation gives CASHWGTANEKLFF.